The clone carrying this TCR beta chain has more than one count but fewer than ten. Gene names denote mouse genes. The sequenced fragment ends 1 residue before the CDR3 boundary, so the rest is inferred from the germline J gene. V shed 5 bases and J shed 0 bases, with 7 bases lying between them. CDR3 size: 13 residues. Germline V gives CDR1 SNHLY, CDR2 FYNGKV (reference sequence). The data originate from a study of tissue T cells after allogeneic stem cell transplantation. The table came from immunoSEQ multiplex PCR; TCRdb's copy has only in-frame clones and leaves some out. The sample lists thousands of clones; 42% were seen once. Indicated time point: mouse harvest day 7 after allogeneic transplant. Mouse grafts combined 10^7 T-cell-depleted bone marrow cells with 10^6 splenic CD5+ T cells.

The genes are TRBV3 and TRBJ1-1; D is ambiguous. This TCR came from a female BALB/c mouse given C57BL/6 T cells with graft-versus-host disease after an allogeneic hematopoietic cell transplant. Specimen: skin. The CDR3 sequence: CASSRQANTEVFF. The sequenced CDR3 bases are TGTGCCAGCAGCCGACAAGCAAACACAGAAGTCTTC.